This entry concerns a single T cell receptor (beta chain). This sample is drawn from a study of shared clonotypes between healthy human individuals. Across the study: CD4 naive cells filled three plates per donor, CD4 memory three, CD8 naive two and CD8 memory one.

Deep-level settings were used for running the assay. Repertoires were generated with immunoSEQ multiplex PCR, while TCRdb's copy carries only in-frame clones and drops some. The sample lists about 2.2 million clones, over 85% occurring once. CD45RO-negative, CCR7-positively selected cells formed the naive CD8 fraction, excluding terminally differentiated effector memory CD45RA+ cells. This CDR3 comprises 16 residues. Germline CDR1 SEHNR, CDR2 FQNEAQ (reference sequence). Trimming cost V 5 bases and J 2 bases, with 16 bases left between them. The specimen was naive CD8+ T cells from PBMCs. The chain couples TRBV7-9 to TRBJ1-3; tentative D call: TRBD1 (6 bases). This clonotype originated in a man younger than 35 in good health. Some clones in this sample may be carry-over from other donors' samples. For the CDR3, the DNA is TGTGCCAGCAGCCCACGGGGGGGGGCTCCTGGAAACACCATATATTTT. It specifies CASSPRGGAPGNTIYF.